The 11 T cell receptor beta chains presented below share a single source sample, sequenced in a study of tumor-infiltrating lymphocytes in primary liver carcinoma (dated by TCRdb to the late 2010s). The instrument given in TCRdb is Illumina HiSeq 2500. Using a constant-region primer and ProtoScript II reverse transcriptase, TCRbeta-specific cDNA was reverse-transcribed from 500 to 650 ng total RNA. Three nested multiplex PCR rounds, following a slightly modified ARM-PCR procedure, were used to build the TCRbeta libraries. The first two PCR rounds used multiplex TRBV1-TRBV30 forward primers with a Cbeta reverse primer, each for approximately 11 cycles. TCRdb trimmed the raw reads at Q25, called clones with MiXCR and kept productive beta chains. Here each entry gathers all rows of one CDR3 protein and keeps the most common genes and DNA. This sample gives about 320,000 distinct CDR3 sequences in total; about three fifths of them show up just once. The top ten hold 15% to 20% of the sample.

RNA from unsorted whole blood was extracted with TRIzol reagent, and germline DNA was obtained with the DNeasy Blood & Tissue kit. What was sequenced was peripheral blood. All receptors derive from a woman in her twenties or thirties with primary liver carcinoma and hepatitis B virus infection.

Remarks on this clonotype: Since a much larger clone is just one base distant, this may be a read error. The chain couples TRBV4-3 to TRBJ1-2; the D is unclear. The CDR3 runs 13 residues. Germline V lookup: CDR1 LGHNA, CDR2 YSLEER. Trimming shortened V by 0 bases and J by 5 bases, and 7 bases separated the two germline ends. Here the CDR3 DNA reads TGCGCCAGCAGCCAAGATCATGCTTATGGCTACACCTTC. Encoded protein: CASSQDHAYGYTF.

This clonotype appeared many times. The V and J genes are TRBV12-3 or TRBV12-4 and TRBJ1-5; D is undetermined. This CDR3 contains 16 residues. Deletions cut 2 bases from V and 4 bases from J, with 15 bases between. The CDR3 region is CASSLLPANPNQPQHF. CDR3 DNA sequence: TGTGCCAGCAGTTTACTGCCGGCAAACCCTAATCAGCCCCAGCATTTT.

This clonotype was picked up one time. A junction end diverges from the germline sequence, so it may reflect a read error. The chain recombines TRBV28 with TRBJ2-7; 7 bases are a match to TRBD1. In germline, CDR1 is MDHEN, CDR2 SYDVKM. This CDR3 contains 12 residues. CDR3 DNA: TGTGCCAGCGGGGGACAGACCTACGTGCAGTACTTC. This translates into CASGGQTYVQYF. Full variable domain (missing parts from reference TRBV28 and TRBJ2-7): DVKVTQSSRYLVKRTGEKVFLECVQDMDHENMFWYRQDPGLGLRLIYFSYDVKMKEKGDIPEGYSVSREKKERFSLILESASTNQTSMYLCASGGQTYVQYFGPGTRLTVT.

This clonotype was counted only a few times. The chain recombines TRBV12-3 or TRBV12-4 with TRBJ2-7; D remains ambiguous. V lost 5 bases, J lost 5 bases, and 10 bases lay in between. The CDR3 runs 12 residues. The CDR3 sequence: CASSLSVNEQYF. The CDR3 nucleotides read TGTGCCAGCAGTCTCTCGGTGAACGAGCAGTACTTC.

Of note for this clonotype: Possible read error: a much larger clone is one base away. The conserved closing phenylalanine or tryptophan is absent in this CDR3, likely reflecting a read error. The chain uses TRBV11-3 and TRBJ2-2; 8 nucleotides match TRBD2. CDR1 is SGHNT, CDR2 YENEEA, per germline. The length of the CDR3 is 18 residues. With V trimmed by 7 bases and J by 4 bases, 17 bases remained unmatched. The CDR3 protein is CASIRSRPGTRATGELFS. Written as DNA, the CDR3 is TGTGCCAGCATCCGCTCTCGCCCCGGGACTAGAGCCACCGGGGAGCTGTTTTCT.

This clonotype was detected many times. This chain connects TRBV29-1 to TRBJ2-1; 8 bases are a match to TRBD2. The V segment lost 4 bases and the J segment 6 bases; nucleotides outside the gene matches: 5. Germline CDR1 is SQVTM and CDR2 is ANQGSEA. CDR3 length: 13 amino acids. CDR3 region: CSVGLAGFNEQFF. The CDR3 region has the DNA TGCAGCGTTGGGCTAGCGGGCTTCAATGAGCAGTTCTTC.

The rearrangement uses TRBV6-6 and TRBJ2-1; 7 positions match TRBD2. The CDR3 covers 13 residues. Germline values: CDR1 MNHNY, CDR2 SVGAGI (reference sequence). V lost 4 bases to trimming and J lost 9 bases; unmatched junction nucleotides: 6. In DNA form, the CDR3 reads TGTGCCAGCAGTTGGGGCGGGAGCGGTGAGCAGTTCTTC. Translation gives CASSWGGSGEQFF.

This clonotype has only a few counts. This chain links TRBV12-3 or TRBV12-4 with TRBJ1-2; TRBD1 might be the D (5 bases). With 4 bases removed from V and 7 bases from J, the gap between germline ends came to 13 bases. This CDR3 region has 13 residues. The CDR3 loop is CASSYGGRAGYTF. The CDR3 DNA reads TGTGCCAGCAGTTATGGGGGACGGGCTGGCTACACCTTC.

This clonotype has just one count. The junction differs from germline at one of its ends, possibly a read error. The chain is built from TRBV12-3 or TRBV12-4 and TRBJ1-6, with D perhaps TRBD1 (5 bases). This CDR3 spans 15 amino acids. The CDR3 is CASSSRAGTTTPIHF. CDR3 coding DNA: TGTGCCAGTAGTTCACGGGCAGGGACGACTACACCCATCCACTTT.

This chain uses TRBV4-2 with TRBJ1-1, with D perhaps TRBD1 (5 bases). Per germline, CDR1 LGHNA and CDR2 YNFKEQ. Trimming cost V 0 bases and J 4 bases, with 12 bases left between them. The CDR3 consists of 15 residues. The CDR3 loop is CASSQDPRDGTEAFF. For the CDR3, the DNA is TGTGCCAGCAGCCAAGATCCCAGGGACGGCACTGAAGCTTTCTTT.

The V and J genes are TRBV6-5 and TRBJ2-1; 10 nucleotides agree with TRBD2. The germline CDR1 and CDR2 sequences are MNHEY and SVGAGI. Unmatched junction bases numbered 4, after V lost 6 bases and J lost 2 bases. The CDR3 sequence is 15 residues long. This chain's CDR3 is CASSRTSGAYNEQFF. CDR3 sequence (DNA): TGTGCCAGCAGCCGGACTAGCGGCGCCTACAATGAGCAGTTCTTC.